The 14 T cell receptor beta chains below come from one sample, sequenced in a study of kidney transplant recipient with SARS-CoV-2 infection. MiXCR, applied by TCRdb to the reads, yields one record per CDR3 protein. Of under 300,000 distinct CDR3 sequences listed, more than 25% are singletons. This material consisted of a blood sample, taken at baseline and on day 111 from a kidney transplant recipient. All receptors come from a male patient in his thirties who had COVID-19 and was a kidney transplant recipient. Among the T cells, some may be from the graft donor.

This clonotype showed up many times. The chain uses TRBV18 and TRBJ2-7; 9 bases map to TRBD1. V was pared by 4 bases and J by 2 bases, with 24 bases of the junction left unmatched. Germline CDR1 is KGHSH and CDR2 is LQKENI. The CDR3 contains 21 residues. CDR3 nucleotide sequence: TGTGCCAGCTCACTGGGACAGGGAAAAGTATCTCAAAAAGGTCCTGCCTACGAGCAGTACTTC. Its translation: CASSLGQGKVSQKGPAYEQYF.

This clonotype was seen a handful of times. A clone one base away is much larger, so this may be a read error. The chain combines TRBV9 with TRBJ1-2; the D is unclear. Germline lookup yields CDR1 SGDLS and CDR2 YYNGEE. The germline V and J ends were trimmed by 7 bases and 4 bases, with 23 bases remaining between them. The CDR3 extends over 16 amino acids. The CDR3 nucleotides are TGTGCCAGCCTCAATAGGTACTCAAGAAGGACCTATGGCTACACCTTC. Residues: CASLNRYSRRTYGYTF.

As regards this clonotype: A much larger clone is a single base away; this may be a read error. This chain uses TRBV6-5 with TRBJ1-1, with a tentative D call TRBD1 (5 bases). V lost 5 bases, J lost 6 bases, and 13 bases lay in between. CDR3 size: 13 residues. Germline CDR1 is MNHEY and CDR2 is SVGAGI. The CDR3: CASSNLGRPEAFF. The CDR3 DNA follows: TGTGCCAGCAGTAATCTGGGACGTCCTGAAGCTTTCTTT.

Remarks on this clonotype: Being one base from a much bigger clone, this may be a read error. Likely a read error: the CDR3 ends without its conserved phenylalanine or tryptophan. This chain connects TRBV29-1 to TRBJ2-7; unclear D gene. Germline loops: CDR1 SQVTM, CDR2 ANQGSEA. The CDR3 sequence is 12 residues long. Trimming removed 4 bases from V and 2 bases from J, with 9 bases in between. The CDR3 DNA follows: TGCAGCGTTGGAGACTCCGCCTACGAGCAGTACCTC. Its translation: CSVGDSAYEQYL.

A word on this clonotype: Its ends do not fully match the called genes, so a read error is possible. The chain couples TRBV9 to TRBJ2-5; TRBD2 agrees at 15 bases. This CDR3 is built from 17 residues. CDR1 SGDLS and CDR2 YYNGEE come from the germline V gene. The CDR3 sequence: CSSSLGTSGGSTETQYF. The CDR3, as DNA: TGTTCCAGCAGCTTGGGGACTAGCGGGGGGTCGACGGAGACCCAGTACTTC.

This clonotype was picked up a small number of times. This rearrangement joins TRBV7-6 to TRBJ1-2; D unclear. CDR3 length equals 17 residues. Deletions cut 5 bases from V and 4 bases from J, with 23 bases between. Germline CDR1 is SGHVS and CDR2 is FNYEAQ. The CDR3 is CASSSRFESRKTYGYTF. DNA of the CDR3: TGTGCCAGCAGCAGCCGATTTGAATCTCGAAAGACCTATGGCTACACCTTC.

Concerning this clonotype: A read error is possible here, since a much larger clone lies one base away. V gene TRBV5-1 combines with J gene TRBJ1-2; D remains unclear. There are 16 residues in the CDR3. Germline V CDR1 and CDR2: SGHRS, YFSETQ. The CDR3 spells CASQRRSVRKTYGCTF. The DNA of the CDR3 is TGCGCCAGCCAGCGGAGATCGGTTCGAAAGACCTATGGCTGCACCTTC.

Concerning this clonotype: Since a much larger clone is just one base distant, this may be a read error. The chain is built from TRBV13 and TRBJ1-4; no clear D gene. CDR3 length: 13 amino acids. CDR1 and CDR2 (germline): PRHDT, FYEKMQ (reference sequence). The V gene lost 4 bases and the J gene lost 8 bases, with 11 bases spanning the gap. The CDR3 DNA follows: TGTGCCAGCAGCTCCCTCCGTGGGGAAAAACTGTTTTTT. Its translation: CASSSLRGEKLFF.

This clonotype was detected ten times or more. The J gene is TRBJ2-6, the V gene TRBV5-2. TRBV5-2 is assigned pseudogene status. This CDR3 region has 18 residues. CDR3 region: CASNPAGEYTKSGQRLTF. The DNA of the CDR3 is TGTGCCAGCAATCCGGCCGGAGAGTACACAAAGTCGGGCCAACGTCTGACTTTC.

Worth noting for this clonotype: A single base separates this from a much larger clone, so it may be a read error. CDR3 DNA sequence: TGTGCCAGCAGTTCGACTAGCGGGAGGTACAATGAGCGGTTCTTC. Amino acid sequence: CASSSTSGRYNERFF. The chain recombines TRBV27 with TRBJ2-1; 13 bases are a match to TRBD2. CDR3 length equals 15 residues. The germline CDR1 and CDR2 sequences are MNHEY and SMNVEV (reference sequence).

Ten or more counts support this clonotype. The chain is built from TRBV2 and TRBJ1-6, with 8 bases that match TRBD1. Germline V gives CDR1 SNHLY, CDR2 FYNNEI. The length of the CDR3 is 16 residues. V gave up 6 bases and J gave up 0 bases; unmatched junction bases: 4. CDR3 amino acids: CASRIDRGSYNSPLHF. The CDR3 nucleotides read TGTGCCAGCAGGATAGACAGGGGCTCCTATAATTCACCCCTCCACTTT.

This clonotype showed up many times. J is TRBJ1-6 and V is TRBV9; D is unresolved. The CDR3 is 15 residues long. With 1 base removed from V and 3 bases from J, the gap between germline ends came to 8 bases. CDR1 SGDLS and CDR2 YYNGEE come from the germline V gene. The CDR3, as DNA: TGTGCCAGCAGCGTAAGCGGTTTCTATAATTCACCCCTCCACTTT. This codes for CASSVSGFYNSPLHF.

This clonotype showed up many times. CDR3 nucleotides: TGTGCCAGTAGTATGCGATCTAGCGGGACTAGCACAGATACGCAGTATTTT. Protein sequence: CASSMRSSGTSTDTQYF. The chain uses TRBV19 and TRBJ2-3; TRBD2 aligns across 9 bases. The CDR3 contains 17 residues. Germline CDR1 is LNHDA and CDR2 is SQIVND (reference sequence). The V and J ends lost 3 bases and 0 bases, in that order; junction bases with no gene match: 7.

This sequence joins TRBV7-9 and TRBJ2-3; no reliable D call. Germline CDR1 reads SEHNR; CDR2 reads FQNEAQ (reference sequence). Between the trimmed V and J ends, which lost 1 base and 6 bases, there was a span of 8 bases. The CDR3 has 13 amino acids. The CDR3 spells CASSLGYGDTQYF. Written as DNA, the CDR3 is TGTGCCAGCAGCTTAGGCTACGGGGATACGCAGTATTTT.